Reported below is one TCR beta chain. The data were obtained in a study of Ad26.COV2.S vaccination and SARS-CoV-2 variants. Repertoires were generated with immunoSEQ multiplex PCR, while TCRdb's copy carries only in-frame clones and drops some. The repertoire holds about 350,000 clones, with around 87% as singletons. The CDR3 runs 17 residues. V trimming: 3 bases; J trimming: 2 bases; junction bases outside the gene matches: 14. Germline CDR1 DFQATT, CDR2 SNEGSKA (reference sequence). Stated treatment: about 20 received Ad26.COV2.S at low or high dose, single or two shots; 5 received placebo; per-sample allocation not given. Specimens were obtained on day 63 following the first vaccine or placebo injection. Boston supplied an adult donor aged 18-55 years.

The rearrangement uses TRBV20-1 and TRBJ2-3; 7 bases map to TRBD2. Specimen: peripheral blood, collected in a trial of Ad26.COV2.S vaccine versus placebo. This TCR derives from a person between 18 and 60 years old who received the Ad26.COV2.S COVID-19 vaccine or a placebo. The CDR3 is CSASTHRERGVTDTQYF. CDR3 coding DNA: TGCAGTGCTAGTACCCACCGGGAGCGGGGCGTCACAGATACGCAGTATTTT.